This T cell receptor (beta chain) was recovered during a study of T cells after posttransplantation cyclophosphamide. Notes on the study in general: TRB clonality was highly associated with recipient CMV seropositivity and reactivation. Blood and skin or GI T cell repertoires showed limited TRB overlap. Donor-recipient repertoire similarity was low at 1-2 months, rising over year one.

Treatment was busulfan-fludarabine conditioning, a marrow graft, and cyclophosphamide on days +3 and +4. Produced via immunoSEQ multiplex PCR; TCRdb's table is partial and in-frame only. The repertoire holds 12,000 or so clones, with around 2.1% as singletons. As for this clone: Its antigen is unidentified.

Sequenced here: PBMCs, sampled after allogeneic stem cell transplant with posttransplant cyclophosphamide. This sequence was found in a male patient aged 30 to 40 who received an allogeneic stem cell transplant from a related donor, was CMV-positive, and had no GVHD. The graft donor may account for some of the T cells.

The CDR3 loop reads CASSIVAPSGGADEQFF. Here the CDR3 DNA reads TGTGCCAGTAGTATAGTGGCGCCCAGCGGGGGGGCGGATGAGCAGTTCTTC. The genes are TRBV19 and TRBJ2-1; TRBD2 matches at 10 bases. V lost 1 base and J lost 8; bases outside the gene matches: 11. Germline V gene lookup returns CDR1 LNHDA and CDR2 SQIVND (reference sequence). The CDR3 contains 17 residues.